Each of the 4 T cell receptor beta chains below was sequenced from the same sample in a study of CD8+CD57+ T cells in acquired aplastic anemia. Genomic DNA constituted the template upon which TCR beta VDJ and CDR3 profiling was performed. MiXCR, run by TCRdb on the reads, gives a single entry per CDR3 protein. The sample shows about 140,000 distinct CDR3 sequences, approximately 41% of them seen only once. Sequenced input: sorted CD4+, CD8+, or CD8+CD57+ T cells (not recorded which) from PBMCs. The receptors shown here come from a human donor in good health, serving as a control.

This clonotype was recorded at least ten times. The chain joins TRBV19 to TRBJ1-2, with D possibly TRBD1 on 5 matching bases. V was pared by 5 bases and J by 8 bases, with 12 bases between. This CDR3 is built from 12 residues. Germline-derived CDR1 and CDR2 are LNHDA and SQIVND (reference sequence). The CDR3 sequence: CASSQPWGGYTF. The CDR3 nucleotides read TGTGCCAGTAGTCAACCCTGGGGCGGCTACACCTTC. The full variable domain, completed using reference TRBV19 and TRBJ1-2, is DGGITQSPKYLFRKEGQNVTLSCEQNLNHDAMYWYRQDPGQGLRLIYYSQIVNDFQKGDIAEGYSVSREKKESFPLTVTSAQKNPTAFYLCASSQPWGGYTFGSGTRLTVV.

This clonotype was observed a single time. Being one base from a much bigger clone, this may be a read error. This rearrangement joins TRBV6-5 to TRBJ1-2; perhaps TRBD1 as D (5 bases). This CDR3 has 13 residues. Deletions cut 2 bases from V and 6 bases from J, with 10 bases between. The germline CDR1 and CDR2 sequences are MNHEY and SVGAGI. CDR3 protein: CASSYGRDHGYTF. In DNA form, the CDR3 reads TGTGCCAGCAGTTACGGCCGGGACCATGGCTACACCTTC.

On this clonotype: This may come from a read error, since a much larger clone is one base off. V and J are TRBV7-6 and TRBJ1-1; D remains ambiguous. The CDR3 is made up of 14 amino acids. Germline CDR1 is SGHVS and CDR2 is FNYEAQ. In nucleotides, the CDR3 is TGTTCCAGCAGCTTGTCGCAGCTTAACACTGAAGCTTTCTTT. This translates into CSSSLSQLNTEAFF.

The V gene is TRBV29-1, the J gene TRBJ1-2; maybe TRBD1 (6 bases). The germline CDR1 and CDR2 sequences are SQVTM and ANQGSEA. V gave up 3 bases and J gave up 5 bases, with 13 bases separating them. The CDR3 is made up of 13 amino acids. The CDR3 coding sequence is TGCAGCGTTGATCCTGGGGGCCATTATGGCTACACCTTC. Its protein product is CSVDPGGHYGYTF.